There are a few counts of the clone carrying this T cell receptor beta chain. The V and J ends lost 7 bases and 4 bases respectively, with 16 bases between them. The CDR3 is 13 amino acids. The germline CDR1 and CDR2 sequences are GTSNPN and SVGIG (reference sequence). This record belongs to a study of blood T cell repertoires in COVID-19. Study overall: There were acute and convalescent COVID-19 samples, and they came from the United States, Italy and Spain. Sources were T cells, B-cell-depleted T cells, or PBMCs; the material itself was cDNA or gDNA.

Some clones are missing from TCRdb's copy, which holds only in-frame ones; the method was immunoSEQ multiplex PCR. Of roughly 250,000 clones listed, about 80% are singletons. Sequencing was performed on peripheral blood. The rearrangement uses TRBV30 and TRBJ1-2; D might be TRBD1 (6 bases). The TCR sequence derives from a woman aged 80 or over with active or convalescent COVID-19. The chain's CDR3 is CALWTAGFYGYTF. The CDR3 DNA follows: TGTGCCTTGTGGACAGCTGGATTCTATGGCTACACCTTC.